This passage covers 28 T cell receptor beta chains from one sample sequenced in a study of blood T cells in healthy people across ages. The second PCR ran about 6 to 12 cycles with a sample-barcoded 5' primer and J-beta primers. TCRdb re-called the 5' RACE reads with MiXCR, one entry per CDR3 protein. This table holds about 1.6 million distinct CDR3 sequences, 30% to 35% found once. Sequenced material: blood. These receptors were collected from a woman aged 25 to 45 in good health.

This chain connects TRBV6-1 to TRBJ2-7; 8 bases agree with TRBD1. V shed 5 bases and J 7 bases; nucleotides not matched to a gene: 13. This CDR3 spans 15 amino acids. CDR1 is MNHNS and CDR2 is SASEGT in the germline V gene. The CDR3 is CASSPKRTGTREQYF. In DNA, the CDR3 is TGTGCCAGCAGTCCAAAAAGGACAGGGACGAGGGAGCAGTACTTC.

This chain joins TRBV29-1 and TRBJ2-1; D perhaps matches TRBD2 (6 bases). Germline V CDR1 and CDR2: SQVTM, ANQGSEA. With 4 bases removed from V and 15 bases from J, the gap between germline ends came to 19 bases. The CDR3 has 12 amino acids. The CDR3 nucleotides read TGCAGCGTTGGCTCCGGGGGTGTAGTTTGGTTCTTC. It yields the protein CSVGSGGVVWFF.

V is TRBV6-6 and J is TRBJ2-1; 11 bases match TRBD1. V trimming: 5 bases; J trimming: 6 bases; junction bases outside the gene matches: 6. CDR3 length: 15 residues. Per germline, CDR1 MNHNY and CDR2 SVGAGI (reference sequence). The CDR3 reads CASSQPGQGVNEQFF. The CDR3 region has the DNA TGTGCCAGCAGTCAGCCGGGACAGGGGGTCAATGAGCAGTTCTTC.

This clonotype was seen only a few times. V gene TRBV5-1 combines with J gene TRBJ2-7, with 8 bases identical to TRBD1. The CDR3 has 13 residues. Per germline, CDR1 SGHRS and CDR2 YFSETQ. V gave up 5 bases and J gave up 6 bases; unmatched junction bases: 7. CDR3 sequence reads: CASRPQGASEQYF. DNA of the CDR3: TGCGCCAGCAGGCCCCAGGGGGCATCCGAGCAGTACTTC.

The gene calls are TRBV10-3 and TRBJ1-1; perhaps TRBD1 as D (5 bases). Germline V gene data show CDR1 as ENHRY and CDR2 as SYGVKD. The V end was cut by 2 bases, the J end by 11 bases, with 15 bases between. The CDR3 spans 13 residues. CDR3 region: CAISEGDVFGAFF. In DNA, the CDR3 is TGTGCCATCAGTGAGGGGGACGTCTTTGGCGCTTTCTTT.

In this sample, this clonotype turned up a few times. The V and J genes are TRBV15 and TRBJ2-7; 7 bases map to TRBD2. Germline assignment: CDR1 LNHNV and CDR2 YYDKDF (reference sequence). The CDR3 contains 13 residues. The ends lost 8 bases at V and 2 bases at J; junction bases unmatched: 6. For the CDR3, the DNA is TGTGCCACCGGGAGGGCGTTAACCTACGAGCAGTACTTC. Residues: CATGRALTYEQYF.

This clonotype has only a few counts. The rearrangement links TRBV15 to TRBJ2-7; D remains unclear. Per germline, CDR1 LNHNV and CDR2 YYDKDF (reference sequence). V dropped 0 bases and J dropped 3 bases, with 9 bases sitting between them. This CDR3 is 14 amino acids long. The CDR3 DNA reads TGTGCCACCAGCAGAGATCCCCAGTTCTACGAGCAGTACTTC. This gives the protein CATSRDPQFYEQYF.

This clonotype has just a few counts. The chain carries TRBV6-5 and TRBJ2-4, with D perhaps matching TRBD1 (6 bases). TRBJ2-7 explains the end of the DNA better; the J call may be wrong. The CDR3 loop spans 11 amino acids. Germline V CDR1 and CDR2: MNHEY, SVGAGI. The CDR3 coding sequence is TGTGCCAGCAACAGGGCTGGCGAGCAGTACTTC. Translated, it gives CASNRAGEQYF.

There are a few counts of this clonotype. V usage is TRBV7-2 and J usage is TRBJ1-1; perhaps TRBD1 as D (5 bases). Germline values: CDR1 SGHTA, CDR2 FQGNSA. Trimming took off 4 bases at V and 1 base at J, with 13 bases between the two ends. The CDR3 sequence is 15 residues long. Written as DNA, the CDR3 is TGTGCCAGCAGCTCGGGGGAGTATGGGAACACTGAAGCTTTCTTT. It is translated as CASSSGEYGNTEAFF.

The V gene is TRBV5-1, the J gene TRBJ1-1; a weak D match, TRBD1 (5 bases). The CDR3 runs to 15 residues. Deletions cut 7 bases from V and 1 base from J, with 17 bases between. The germline gives CDR1 SGHRS, CDR2 YFSETQ. The chain's CDR3 is CASLPGGVGNTEAFF. DNA for the CDR3: TGCGCCAGCCTTCCTGGGGGTGTAGGGAACACTGAAGCTTTCTTT.

V usage is TRBV29-1 and J usage is TRBJ2-1; 12 bases are shared with TRBD2. The CDR3 length is 15 residues. Unmatched junction bases numbered 10, after V lost 6 bases and J lost 7 bases. Germline V lookup: CDR1 SQVTM, CDR2 ANQGSEA. CDR3 nucleotide sequence: TGCAGCGTATCCGGGACTAGCGGGTCGGAGAATGAGCAGTTCTTC. It translates to CSVSGTSGSENEQFF.

With regard to this clonotype: A much larger clone differs by one base, so this may be a read error. V usage is TRBV29-1 and J usage is TRBJ2-7; D remains ambiguous. The CDR3 covers 14 residues. CDR1 is SQVTM and CDR2 is ANQGSEA in the germline V gene. Trimming left V 3 bases short and J 7 bases short, with 19 bases between. CDR3 residues: CSVEGQLSYNEQYF. CDR3 nucleotides: TGCAGCGTTGAGGGCCAGTTGTCCTACAATGAGCAGTACTTC.

This clonotype has more than one count but fewer than ten. The V and J genes are TRBV4-1 and TRBJ2-7, with D tentatively TRBD2 (6 bases). Between the trimmed V and J ends, which lost 1 base and 0 bases, there was a span of 10 bases. Germline V CDR1 and CDR2: MGHRA, YSYEKL. The length of the CDR3 is 15 residues. The CDR3 coding sequence is TGCGCCAGCAGCCAAGTGGACGGGAGCTCCTACGAGCAGTACTTC. Residues: CASSQVDGSSYEQYF.

In its sample, this clonotype was seen a few times. The chain uses TRBV12-3 or TRBV12-4 and TRBJ1-2, with D perhaps matching TRBD1 (5 bases). There are 14 residues in the CDR3. The ends were cut back, 2 bases at V and 3 bases at J, with 10 bases in the middle. This CDR3 is CASSLRKGDYGYTF. CDR3 coding DNA: TGTGCCAGCAGTTTAAGGAAAGGGGACTATGGCTACACCTTC.

The chain joins TRBV5-1 to TRBJ2-2, with 8 bases aligning to TRBD2. There are 15 residues in the CDR3. Trimming cost V 2 bases and J 8 bases; bases outside gene matches: 8. The germline gives CDR1 SGHRS, CDR2 YFSETQ. The CDR3 region is CASSFLREAQGELFF. CDR3 nucleotide sequence: TGCGCCAGCAGCTTCTTGCGGGAGGCCCAAGGGGAGCTGTTTTTT.

This rearrangement joins TRBV9 to TRBJ2-1; 13 nucleotides align to TRBD2. V gave up 6 bases and J gave up 7 bases; unmatched junction bases: 4. Per germline, CDR1 SGDLS and CDR2 YYNGEE. This CDR3 has 14 residues. DNA of the CDR3: TGTGCCAGCACCGGGACTAGCGGGGAGAATGAGCAGTTCTTC. Residues: CASTGTSGENEQFF.

This sequence joins TRBV5-1 and TRBJ1-2; D not certain. Germline V lookup: CDR1 SGHRS, CDR2 YFSETQ. This CDR3 contains 16 residues. Between the trimmed V and J ends, which lost 0 bases and 5 bases, there was a span of 17 bases. The CDR3 sequence: CASSLGVTDLRYGYTF. In DNA, the CDR3 is TGCGCCAGCAGCTTGGGTGTTACGGACTTACGGTATGGCTACACCTTC.

The chain employs TRBV21-1 and TRBJ2-1; whether TRBD1, the table's D call, matches the DNA was not checked. TRBV21-1 is labeled a pseudogene. This CDR3 region has 11 residues. Written as DNA, the CDR3 is TGTGCCACCTTACAGGGGAATGAGCAGTTCTTC. As protein: CATLQGNEQFF.

The chain joins TRBV7-3 to TRBJ2-6, with unresolved D. Between the trimmed V and J ends, which lost 5 bases and 3 bases, there was a span of 14 bases. The germline CDR1 and CDR2 sequences are SGHTA and FQGTGA. The CDR3 loop spans 16 amino acids. The CDR3 nucleotides read TGTGCCAGCAGCACACCCACGGCACTTGGGGCCAACGTCCTGACTTTC. Translated: CASSTPTALGANVLTF.

This clonotype occurred once. The junction does not match germline at one end; this may be a read error. The CDR3 region is CASSPWTVPSSNNEQFF. The CDR3 DNA sequence: TGTGCCAGCAGCCCCTGGACTGTTCCTTCCTCCAACAATGAGCAGTTCTTC. The rearrangement uses TRBV7-2 and TRBJ2-1; D possibly corresponds to TRBD2 (5 bases). Germline CDR1 SGHTA, CDR2 FQGNSA. The CDR3 spans 17 residues. The entire variable domain, with the rest obtained from reference TRBV7-2 and TRBJ2-1, is as follows: GAGVSQSPSNKVTEKGKDVELRCDPISGHTALYWYRQSLGQGLEFLIYFQGNSAPDKSGLPSDRFSAERTGGSVSTLTIQRTQQEDSAVYLCASSPWTVPSSNNEQFFGPGTRLTVL.

The J gene is TRBJ2-6, the V gene TRBV20-1; D uncertain. CDR1 DFQATT and CDR2 SNEGSKA come from the germline V gene (reference sequence). Deletions cut 0 bases from V and 4 bases from J, with 7 bases between. This CDR3 has 14 amino acids. Here the CDR3 reads CSARESGGANVLTF. In nucleotides, the CDR3 is TGCAGTGCTAGAGAATCGGGCGGGGCCAACGTCCTGACTTTC.

Comment on this clonotype: One end of the junction varies from germline; a read error may be responsible. The CDR3 sequence is CANSLEGGSSYGYTF. For the CDR3, the DNA is TGCGCCAACAGCTTGGAAGGCGGCAGCTCCTATGGCTACACCTTC. V is TRBV5-1 and J is TRBJ1-2; no clear D gene. From germline, CDR1 is SGHRS and CDR2 YFSETQ. This CDR3 contains 15 residues.

There are a few counts of this clonotype. V usage is TRBV5-1 and J usage is TRBJ2-3, with 12 bases that match TRBD2. The CDR3 spans 16 residues. In germline, CDR1 is SGHRS, CDR2 YFSETQ. V lost 1 base to trimming and J lost 3 bases; unmatched junction nucleotides: 3. CDR3 in amino acids: CASSLPTSGRTDTQYF. In DNA form, the CDR3 reads TGCGCCAGCAGCTTGCCAACTAGCGGGAGGACAGATACGCAGTATTTT.

Remarks on this clonotype: The junction differs from germline at one of its ends, possibly a read error. The rearrangement joins TRBV20-1 to TRBJ2-4, with D possibly TRBD1 on 5 matching bases. The V gene's germline CDR1 is DFQATT and CDR2 SNEGSKA (reference sequence). The CDR3 has 14 amino acids. The CDR3 loop reads CSTTQDREGNTQYF. As DNA, the CDR3 is TGCAGTACTACCCAAGACAGAGAAGGGAACACTCAGTACTTC.

The V and J genes are TRBV28 and TRBJ2-4, with D perhaps TRBD1 (6 bases). Deletions cut 6 bases from V and 0 bases from J, with 15 bases between. The CDR3 totals 16 residues. Germline V gene data show CDR1 as MDHEN and CDR2 as SYDVKM. In nucleotides, the CDR3 is TGTGCCAGCAGCCAGGCAGGGGTGGGAGCCAAAAACATTCAGTACTTC. It yields the protein CASSQAGVGAKNIQYF.

This clonotype was counted only a few times. The chain recombines TRBV28 with TRBJ2-5; D gene uncertain. V dropped 3 bases and J dropped 5 bases, with 13 bases sitting between them. Per the germline V gene, CDR1 is MDHEN and CDR2 is SYDVKM. The CDR3 has 14 amino acids. The CDR3 nucleotides are TGTGCCAGCAGTTTGCGTCAGCTATCGGAGACCCAGTACTTC. Encoded protein: CASSLRQLSETQYF.

This clonotype was seen more than once but under ten times. The chain employs TRBV27 and TRBJ2-7; TRBD1 matches 7 bases. The trim removed 5 bases at V and 6 bases at J, leaving 10 bases unmatched. Germline CDR1 is MNHEY and CDR2 is SMNVEV (reference sequence). CDR3 length: 14 amino acids. CDR3 bases: TGTGCCAGCAGTCCTAACAGGGGTAAGGGCGAGCAGTACTTC. The encoded protein is CASSPNRGKGEQYF.

This clonotype was observed a handful of times. This chain joins TRBV20-1 and TRBJ2-5, with D unclear. The V gene's germline CDR1 is DFQATT and CDR2 SNEGSKA (reference sequence). The CDR3 contains 11 residues. The germline V and J ends were trimmed by 6 bases and 5 bases, with 10 bases remaining between them. The chain's CDR3 is CSAIHRETQYF. CDR3 in DNA: TGCAGTGCCATCCACCGGGAGACCCAGTACTTC.